Listed below are T cell receptor beta chains from one sample, sequenced in a study of technical replicates of blood from several donors. Some clones are missing from TCRdb's copy, which holds only in-frame ones; the method was immunoSEQ multiplex PCR. The sample contains fewer than 100,000 clones, approximately 94% of which appear only once. The sample consisted of T cells isolated from PBMCs. These receptors all stem from a human donor in good health. Both conserved end residues are part of each CDR3. D genes are given only for firm matches. Clone size is shown for a subset of rows, as once, few, many or a class of expanded clone.

CDR3aa: CASPSPEGETQYF
CDR3nt: TGTGCCAGTCCCAGCCCGGAGGGAGAGACCCAGTACTTC
v_gene: TRBV6-1
j_gene: TRBJ2-5
d_gene: .
abundance: .

CDR3aa: CASSPGQQNTEAFF
CDR3nt: TGTGCCAGCAGCCCAGGACAGCAGAACACTGAAGCTTTCTTT
v_gene: TRBV5-5
j_gene: TRBJ1-1
d_gene: .
abundance: once

CDR3aa: CASGENTEAFF
CDR3nt: TGCGCCAGCGGAGAGAATACTGAAGCTTTCTTT
v_gene: TRBV10-2
j_gene: TRBJ1-1
d_gene: .
abundance: .

CDR3aa: CASSHRDRVAEAFF
CDR3nt: TGTGCCAGCAGTCACAGGGACAGGGTTGCTGAAGCTTTCTTT
v_gene: TRBV6-6
j_gene: TRBJ1-1
d_gene: TRBD1
abundance: .

CDR3aa: CASSLGGGYGNYEQYF
CDR3nt: TGTGCCAGCAGCTTGGGGGGAGGGTATGGGAACTACGAGCAGTACTTC
v_gene: TRBV5-5
j_gene: TRBJ2-7
d_gene: TRBD2
abundance: .

CDR3aa: CAISGSTSGGGLIDTQYF
CDR3nt: TGTGCCATCAGTGGGTCTACTAGCGGGGGAGGATTAATAGATACGCAGTATTTT
v_gene: TRBV10-3
j_gene: TRBJ2-3
d_gene: TRBD2
abundance: .

CDR3aa: CASSLGTDSYEQYF
CDR3nt: TGTGCCAGCAGCTTGGGGACAGATTCCTACGAGCAGTACTTC
v_gene: TRBV5-6
j_gene: TRBJ2-7
d_gene: .
abundance: .

CDR3aa: CSARDGRGQYF
CDR3nt: TGCAGTGCTAGAGATGGGCGGGGGCAGTACTTC
v_gene: TRBV20-1
j_gene: TRBJ2-7
d_gene: .
abundance: .

CDR3aa: CSATYGYTF
CDR3nt: TGCAGTGCTACTTATGGCTACACCTTC
v_gene: TRBV20-1
j_gene: TRBJ1-2
d_gene: .
abundance: .

CDR3aa: CASSLGPGQPYGYTF
CDR3nt: TGTGCCAGCAGCTTAGGTCCGGGACAGCCCTATGGCTACACCTTC
v_gene: TRBV11-2
j_gene: TRBJ1-2
d_gene: TRBD1
abundance: .

CDR3aa: CASSLSGGADTQYF
CDR3nt: TGCGCCAGCAGCCTCTCGGGGGGGGCAGATACGCAGTATTTT
v_gene: TRBV4-1
j_gene: TRBJ2-3
d_gene: TRBD2
abundance: .

CDR3aa: CASSRGGGADTEAFF
CDR3nt: TGCGCCAGCAGCAGGGGTGGGGGCGCGGACACTGAAGCTTTCTTT
v_gene: TRBV5-1
j_gene: TRBJ1-1
d_gene: .
abundance: .

CDR3aa: CASSQAAGTSVLYEQYF
CDR3nt: TGTGCCAGCAGCCAAGCGGCCGGGACTAGCGTCCTCTACGAGCAGTACTTC
v_gene: TRBV4-2
j_gene: TRBJ2-7
d_gene: TRBD2
abundance: .

CDR3aa: CASSHSGQTRIVADTQYF
CDR3nt: TGTGCCAGCAGCCATTCGGGACAAACTAGGATCGTCGCAGATACGCAGTATTTT
v_gene: TRBV7-9
j_gene: TRBJ2-3
d_gene: .
abundance: .

CDR3aa: CASSPGLAGVPFF
CDR3nt: TGTGCCAGCTCACCGGGACTAGCGGGGGTTCCGTTCTTC
v_gene: TRBV18
j_gene: TRBJ2-1
d_gene: TRBD2
abundance: .

CDR3aa: CASSLDPSTYTDTQYF
CDR3nt: TGCGCCAGCAGCTTGGACCCTAGCACATACACAGATACGCAGTATTTT
v_gene: TRBV5-1
j_gene: TRBJ2-3
d_gene: .
abundance: .

CDR3aa: CAWSGGYEQYF
CDR3nt: TGTGCCTGGAGTGGAGGCTACGAGCAGTACTTC
v_gene: TRBV30
j_gene: TRBJ2-7
d_gene: .
abundance: .